One and the same sample provided the 5 T cell receptor beta chains below, sequenced in a study of metastatic and nonmetastatic thyroid tumors. No patient had received any treatment before thyroid surgery. With MiXCR, TCRdb called clones anew from the PCR reads. In the table there are fewer than 40,000 clones, roughly 29% of which are singletons. Material: blood. The receptors were gathered from a female donor with papillary thyroid cancer or a benign thyroid nodule (not recorded which). Some clones in this sample may be carry-over from other donors' samples.

Ten or more counts support this clone. The J gene is TRBJ1-1, the V gene TRBV6-6; 12 bases match TRBD1. The V and J ends lost 0 bases and 4 bases, in that order; junction bases with no gene match: 12. The CDR3 runs 19 residues. From germline, CDR1 is MNHNY and CDR2 SVGAGI (reference sequence). The CDR3: CASSYSAGGTGGGGTEAFF. The CDR3 DNA sequence: TGTGCCAGCAGTTACTCCGCCGGAGGGACAGGGGGCGGGGGCACTGAAGCTTTCTTT.

This clone has only a few counts. The chain employs TRBV6-1 and TRBJ1-6, with 7 bases that match TRBD1. J gave up 6 bases and V 7 bases, and 9 bases lay outside the gene matches. CDR3 length equals 15 residues. Germline V gene data show CDR1 as MNHNS and CDR2 as SASEGT. The CDR3 here is CASTVGQPLNSPLHF. The CDR3 DNA reads as TGTGCCAGCACAGTGGGACAGCCCCTTAATTCACCCCTCCACTTT.

This clone showed up just a few times. This chain joins TRBV28 and TRBJ1-3, with 7 bases lining up with TRBD1. Trimming took 7 bases from V and 3 from J; bases not matched to a gene: 12. Germline V lookup: CDR1 MDHEN, CDR2 SYDVKM. The CDR3 totals 16 residues. The CDR3 sequence is CASTRSGRGVGNTIYF. CDR3 DNA: TGTGCCAGCACCAGATCCGGCAGGGGGGTTGGAAACACCATATATTTT.

This clone came up a few times. This may be a read error, as it is one base from a much larger clone. The CDR3 nucleotides are TGTGCCAGCAGTGTGGGACTAACGGGGGCCCTTGTCGAGCAGTACTTC. This sequence encodes CASSVGLTGALVEQYF. The chain is built from TRBV6-2 or TRBV6-3 and TRBJ2-7, with D tentatively TRBD2 (7 bases). The germline V gene has CDR1 MNHEY and CDR2 SVGEGT. The V end lost 5 bases, the J end lost 6 bases, and 23 bases lay between the germline ends. The CDR3 is made up of 16 amino acids.

The J gene is TRBJ2-1, the V gene TRBV2; 8 bases are shared with TRBD1. Germline V CDR1 and CDR2: SNHLY, FYNNEI. CDR3 length: 15 residues. The junction had 13 bases not matched to a gene; V was cut back by 8 bases and J by 7 bases. CDR3 amino acids: CASRKVGRGQNEQFF. CDR3 sequence (DNA): TGTGCCAGCCGAAAAGTGGGCAGGGGGCAGAATGAGCAGTTCTTC.